These T cell receptor beta chains were read from a single sample in a study of blood T cells in healthy people across ages. One entry per CDR3 protein results from TCRdb running MiXCR on the 5' RACE reads. The sample holds about 1 million distinct CDR3 sequences, 45% seen once. The specimen sequenced was blood. Receptors were obtained from a woman aged 55-75 years in good health. Each CDR3 is given with its conserved first and last residue. The D gene is left open where the match is weak. Clone size appears in some rows only: once, few, many, or a class for an expanded clone.

V gene	D gene	J gene	clone size	CDR3 DNA	CDR3 protein
TRBV7-2	TRBD2	TRBJ2-7	NA	TGTGCCAGCAGCTCCGGGGGCCCAGTAGCGGGAGGGTACTACGAGCAGTACTTC	CASSSGGPVAGGYYEQYF
TRBV28	TRBD2	TRBJ2-1	few	TGTGCCAGCAGTTCTTATGGACTAGCGGGAGGCAATGAGCAGTTCTTC	CASSSYGLAGGNEQFF
TRBV29-1	NA	TRBJ2-7	NA	TGCAGCGTTGAAGGACGGAGAGGGAGCTCCTACGAGCAGTACTTC	CSVEGRRGSSYEQYF
TRBV20-1	TRBD2	TRBJ2-7	NA	TGCAGTGCGGAACTAGCGGGAGGTTCCCACGAGCAGTACTTC	CSAELAGGSHEQYF
TRBV6-2/TRBV6-3	NA	TRBJ1-1	NA	TGTGCCAGCAGACACTTGATGAACACTGAAGCTTTCTTT	CASRHLMNTEAFF
TRBV28	NA	TRBJ2-7	few	TGTGCCAGCAGTTCGGGACAAGTCCCTGTCGGTCAGTACTTC	CASSSGQVPVGQYF
TRBV25-1	NA	TRBJ2-1	NA	TGTGCCAGCAGTGAAAGGGAGACTGGCAATGAGCAGTTCTTC	CASSERETGNEQFF
TRBV28	NA	TRBJ1-5	NA	TGTGCCAGCGACGGGAGCAATCAGCCCCAGCATTTT	CASDGSNQPQHF
TRBV6-6	TRBD2	TRBJ2-1	NA	TGTGCCAGCAGTTACTCGACTAGCGGGAGCATCTACAATGAGCAGTTCTTC	CASSYSTSGSIYNEQFF
TRBV20-1	NA	TRBJ2-3	NA	TGCAGTGCTAGGAGACCAGATACGCTGTATTTT	CSARRPDTLYF
TRBV14	NA	TRBJ2-5	NA	TGTGCCAGCAGCGTCCGGACAGGACTACAAGAGACCCAGTACTTC	CASSVRTGLQETQYF
TRBV12-3/TRBV12-4	TRBD1	TRBJ1-5	few	TGTGCCAGCAGCTGGGGACAGGGCCGGCACAATCAGCCCCAGCATTTT	CASSWGQGRHNQPQHF
TRBV9	NA	TRBJ2-7	NA	TGTGCCAGCGGCCCAACTAGTCTAGCTTCATACTACGAGCAGTACTTC	CASGPTSLASYYEQYF
TRBV20-1	TRBD2	TRBJ2-7	NA	TGCAGTGCTAGAGCGTTTGGTAGCGGGAGCTACGAGCAGTACTTC	CSARAFGSGSYEQYF
TRBV10-3	TRBD1	TRBJ2-7	NA	TGTGCCATCCGTGGGACAGGTAGTGGCGAGCAGTACTTC	CAIRGTGSGEQYF
TRBV29-1	NA	TRBJ1-4	NA	TGCAGCGTCAGACACTCTGGTGAAAAACTGTTTTTT	CSVRHSGEKLFF
TRBV6-2/TRBV6-3	NA	TRBJ2-1	NA	TGTGCCAGCACCCCCGAGAGCTCCTACAATGAGCAGTTCTTC	CASTPESSYNEQFF
TRBV20-1	TRBD2	TRBJ2-7	NA	TGCAGTGCTAGAGATCGGTGGCTAGCGGGGTCCTACGAGCAGTACTTC	CSARDRWLAGSYEQYF
TRBV12-3/TRBV12-4	NA	TRBJ2-7	few	TGTGCCAGCAGTAGGGTCCCCTCCGAGCAGTACTTC	CASSRVPSEQYF
TRBV20-1	NA	TRBJ2-7	few	TGCAGTGCGAGCCGGGACCTTACCTCCTACGAGCAGTACTTC	CSASRDLTSYEQYF
TRBV7-2	NA	TRBJ2-2	NA	TGTGCCAGCAGCTTAGATAGCTCTAACACCGGGGAGCTGTTTTTT	CASSLDSSNTGELFF
TRBV6-2/TRBV6-3	NA	TRBJ1-4	NA	TGTGCCAGCAGTTGGACAACAACTAATGAAAAACTGTTTTTT	CASSWTTTNEKLFF
TRBV10-3	TRBD1	TRBJ2-7	NA	TGTGCCATCAGTGGTGGACAGGGTGGTAACGAGCAGTACTTC	CAISGGQGGNEQYF
TRBV3-1	TRBD1	TRBJ2-1	NA	TGTGCCAGCAGCGCTGACAGGGTGATCACCAATGAGCAGGTCTTC	CASSADRVITNEQVF
TRBV29-1	NA	TRBJ1-5	NA	TGCAGTATCCGCAGGGAATTCGGTAGCAATCAGCCCCAGCATTTT	CSIRREFGSNQPQHF
TRBV7-2	NA	TRBJ2-2	once	TGTGCCAGCGGAAAAGGGACGGCGAACACCGGGGAGCTGTTTTTT	CASGKGTANTGELFF
TRBV29-1	TRBD2	TRBJ2-1	NA	TGCAGCGTTCCTCTAGCGGGAGGGCCGGCAGAGCAGTTCTTC	CSVPLAGGPAEQFF
TRBV20-1	NA	TRBJ2-7	few	TGCAGTGCTACCAGGGTAGGAAACGAGCAGTACTTC	CSATRVGNEQYF
TRBV7-2	TRBD1	TRBJ2-4	NA	TGTGCCAGCAGCTTAGCTTCAGGGGGCGCAGGGATTGACATTCAGTACTTC	CASSLASGGAGIDIQYF
TRBV5-1	TRBD2	TRBJ2-1	NA	TGCGCCAGCAGTGAGGAGCGGGGGTACAATGAGCAGTTCTTC	CASSEERGYNEQFF
TRBV27	TRBD1	TRBJ1-2	NA	TGTGCCAGCAGTTCCCAGACAGGGGAGCCCTCTTATGGCTACACCTTC	CASSSQTGEPSYGYTF
TRBV12-3/TRBV12-4	NA	TRBJ2-1	NA	TGTGCCAGCGGCTGGGACGTGTACAATGAGCAGTTCTTC	CASGWDVYNEQFF
TRBV27	TRBD2	TRBJ2-7	NA	TGTGCCAGCAGTTTAGGCGGCGGGGGAGTCTACGAGCAGTACTTC	CASSLGGGGVYEQYF
TRBV4-1	NA	TRBJ2-3	NA	TGCGCCAGCAGCCACCAAAAAGGGCAAGATACGCAGTATTTT	CASSHQKGQDTQYF
TRBV6-1	NA	TRBJ1-6	once	TGTGCCAGCAGTGCTAGCACGGGTTCACCCCTCCACTTT	CASSASTGSPLHF
TRBV10-3	NA	TRBJ2-5	NA	TGTGCCACACAGCCTGCGGGGTACCAAGAGACCCAGTACTTC	CATQPAGYQETQYF
TRBV3-1	NA	TRBJ2-5	NA	TGTGCCAGCAGCCAAGGTCTGGTTGAGACCCAGTACTTC	CASSQGLVETQYF
TRBV4-1	TRBD2	TRBJ2-5	few	TGCGCCAGCAGCCCCCCCGCGGTCTCTCGGGGGGAGAGGGAGACCCAGTACTTC	CASSPPAVSRGERETQYF
TRBV20-1	TRBD2	TRBJ2-3	once	TGCAGTGCCAATCTAGGCGCGGCTAGCGGGAGGGCATCAGATACGCAGTATTTT	CSANLGAASGRASDTQYF
TRBV20-1	NA	TRBJ1-2	NA	TGCAGTGCTAGAGAAGGCTCTCTTGGCTATGGCTACACCTTC	CSAREGSLGYGYTF
TRBV7-2	NA	TRBJ2-7	NA	TGTGCCAGCAGCTTATTCGGACTCCACGAGCAGTACTTC	CASSLFGLHEQYF
TRBV12-3/TRBV12-4	TRBD2	TRBJ2-1	many	TGCGCCAGCAGCCTCGGGACTAGCGGCTACAATGAGCAGTTCTTC	CASSLGTSGYNEQFF
TRBV10-3	NA	TRBJ2-7	NA	TGTGCCATCAGTATTAAGCTCTCCTACGAGCAGTACTTC	CAISIKLSYEQYF
TRBV7-9	NA	TRBJ2-7	few	TGTGCCAGCAGCTTAGAGCGAGAGTACGAGCAGTACTTC	CASSLEREYEQYF
TRBV11-2	NA	TRBJ1-1	NA	TGTGCCAGCAGCTTAAAAGGGCTCTTGAACACTGAAGCTTTCTTT	CASSLKGLLNTEAFF
TRBV6-5	NA	TRBJ1-5	NA	TGTGCCAGCAGTTACGTGGGACTCGGCCGGGAGGGAGATAGCAATCAGCCCCAGCATTTT	CASSYVGLGREGDSNQPQHF
TRBV20-1	TRBD1	TRBJ2-3	NA	TGCAGTGCTAGCTTCCGGGACAGGGGCCGAGATACGCAGTATTTT	CSASFRDRGRDTQYF
TRBV12-3/TRBV12-4	NA	TRBJ2-1	NA	TGTGCCAGCAGTCGATCGGGCGGAGACTACAATGAGCAGTTCTTC	CASSRSGGDYNEQFF
TRBV7-9	NA	TRBJ1-2	NA	TGTGTCAGCAGCTTACTTACAATGGATGGCTACACCTTC	CVSSLLTMDGYTF
TRBV29-1	TRBD1	TRBJ1-1	NA	TGCAGCGTTGCAGGGGGCATGAACACTGAAGCTTTCTTT	CSVAGGMNTEAFF
TRBV12-3/TRBV12-4	TRBD1	TRBJ2-7	few	TGTGCCAGCAGAGACCAGGGGGCGAGGGAGCAGTACTTC	CASRDQGAREQYF